This entry lists 20 T cell receptor beta chains sequenced from one sample in a study of cytomegalovirus exposure and HLA in healthy donors. Profiling relied on immunoSEQ multiplex PCR, and the TCRdb table lists in-frame clones only, not all of them. The data hold 350,000 or so clones, with approximately 90% observed a single time. Material for sequencing was PBMCs. Source of these receptors: a woman younger than 30 in good health and CMV-seronegative.

This sequence joins TRBV7-9 and TRBJ1-4; D ambiguous. There are 15 residues in the CDR3. Germline V gene sequence: CDR1 SEHNR, CDR2 FQNEAQ (reference sequence). V was trimmed by 2 bases and J by 7 bases, leaving 14 bases between them. The chain's CDR3 is CASSLQRERAEKLFF. The CDR3 coding sequence is TGTGCCAGCAGCTTACAAAGGGAGAGGGCTGAAAAACTGTTTTTT.

This chain connects TRBV5-4 to TRBJ1-4; no reliable D call. V was shortened by 1 base and J by 8 bases, with 12 bases between the two germline ends. The CDR3 loop spans 14 amino acids. Germline CDR1 is SGHNT and CDR2 is YYREEE (reference sequence). The CDR3 bases are TGTGCCAGCAGCTTGATGAACAGACCCGAAAAACTGTTTTTT. The encoded protein is CASSLMNRPEKLFF.

The rearrangement joins TRBV7-3 to TRBJ1-3; D is unclear. This CDR3 contains 17 residues. V lost 1 base to trimming and J lost 0 bases, with 13 bases between them. Germline V gene data show CDR1 as SGHTA and CDR2 as FQGTGA. CDR3 DNA sequence: TGTGCCAGCAGCTTAAATGGGTTCGGGAGCTCTGGAAACACCATATATTTT. Translated, it gives CASSLNGFGSSGNTIYF. The full variable domain, completed using reference TRBV7-3 and TRBJ1-3, is GAGVSQTPSNKVTEKGKYVELRCDPISGHTALYWYRQSLGQGPEFLIYFQGTGAADDSGLPNDRFFAVRPEGSVSTLKIQRTERGDSAVYLCASSLNGFGSSGNTIYFGEGSWLTVV.

V and J are TRBV2 and TRBJ2-1; TRBD1 agrees at 8 bases. V was pared by 5 bases and J by 9 bases, with 3 bases of the junction left unmatched. The CDR3 length is 12 residues. CDR1 is SNHLY and CDR2 is FYNNEI in the germline V gene. CDR3 DNA: TGTGCCAGCAGTCCACAGGGGGGTGAGCAGTTCTTC. It codes for CASSPQGGEQFF.

The V gene is TRBV27, the J gene TRBJ1-5, with TRBD1 matching over 9 bases. V was clipped by 1 base and J by 2 bases; unmatched bases: 3. From germline, CDR1 is MNHEY and CDR2 SMNVEV (reference sequence). The CDR3 covers 16 residues. CDR3 sequence (DNA): TGTGCCAGCAGTTTATTTTGGACAGGGGGCAATCAGCCCCAGCATTTT. Residues: CASSLFWTGGNQPQHF.

The chain has TRBV5-5 and TRBJ2-7; TRBD2 aligns across 8 bases. Germline assignment: CDR1 SGHKS and CDR2 YYEKEE (reference sequence). The CDR3 covers 18 residues. J was trimmed by 5 bases and V by 5 bases; bases with no gene match: 21. The CDR3, as DNA: TGTGCCAGCAGGTCCGGGACCCTGGGACTAGGGGTTCTAAACGAGCAGTACTTC. It codes for CASRSGTLGLGVLNEQYF.

V gene TRBV5-1 combines with J gene TRBJ2-2, with 7 bases that match TRBD2. Per germline, CDR1 SGHRS and CDR2 YFSETQ. Trimming at V came to 2 bases and at J to 7 bases, leaving 8 bases not matched to a gene. This CDR3 contains 15 residues. For the CDR3, the DNA is TGCGCCAGCAGCTTTGGGGCGGGAGTTGGCGGGGAGCTGTTTTTT. Its protein is CASSFGAGVGGELFF.

The chain couples TRBV13 to TRBJ2-6; TRBD1 matches 7 bases. The V segment lost 5 bases and the J segment 2 bases; nucleotides outside the gene matches: 6. The CDR3 is 16 amino acids. The V gene's germline CDR1 is PRHDT and CDR2 FYEKMQ (reference sequence). The CDR3 nucleotides read TGTGCCAGCAGCCCGAACAGGGGTCCTGGGGCCAACGTCCTGACTTTC. It specifies CASSPNRGPGANVLTF.

J is TRBJ2-2 and V is TRBV7-2, with 13 nucleotides matching TRBD2. V lost 3 bases, J lost 5 bases, and 3 bases stayed unmatched. The CDR3 totals 16 residues. Germline assignment: CDR1 SGHTA and CDR2 FQGNSA. The CDR3 coding sequence is TGTGCCAGCAGCTTGGGGACTAGCGGGATAACCGGGGAGCTGTTTTTT. Translated, it gives CASSLGTSGITGELFF. Drawing the rest from reference TRBV7-2 and TRBJ2-2, the complete variable domain is GAGVSQSPSNKVTEKGKDVELRCDPISGHTALYWYRQSLGQGLEFLIYFQGNSAPDKSGLPSDRFSAERTGGSVSTLTIQRTQQEDSAVYLCASSLGTSGITGELFFGEGSRLTVL.

V usage is TRBV5-1 and J usage is TRBJ2-1, with 7 bases aligning to TRBD1. Germline V lookup: CDR1 SGHRS, CDR2 YFSETQ. Trimming took 4 bases from V and 5 from J; bases not matched to a gene: 15. The CDR3 has 17 residues. In DNA, the CDR3 is TGCGCCAGCAGCCCGATTAGGGACAGTGAGGCAAACAATGAGCAGTTCTTC. Its translation: CASSPIRDSEANNEQFF.

Comments on this clone: Other nucleotide sequences in the sample specify the same CDR3. This chain joins TRBV4-2 and TRBJ2-7; D remains unclear. Trimming cost V 0 bases and J 1 base, with 7 bases left between them. There are 14 residues in the CDR3. Germline V lookup: CDR1 LGHNA, CDR2 YNFKEQ. The CDR3 bases are TGTGCCAGCAGCCAAGAAGCCGTATCCTACGAGCAGTACTTC. This sequence encodes CASSQEAVSYEQYF.

A remark on this clone: Other DNA sequences in the same sample also yield this CDR3. This chain links TRBV29-1 with TRBJ2-7; 8 bases are a match to TRBD1. Germline CDR1 SQVTM, CDR2 ANQGSEA. The CDR3 has 13 amino acids. V was pared by 4 bases and J by 4 bases, with 6 bases of the junction left unmatched. The CDR3 loop reads CSVAGTGAYEQYF. The CDR3 coding sequence is TGCAGCGTTGCCGGGACAGGAGCATACGAGCAGTACTTC.

The gene calls are TRBV19 and TRBJ1-1, with TRBD1 matching over 7 bases. After removal of 5 bases from V and 7 bases from J, the junction contained 7 bases not matched to a gene. The CDR3 spans 13 residues. Germline CDR1 is LNHDA and CDR2 is SQIVND (reference sequence). As DNA, the CDR3 is TGTGCCAGTAGTTTTACAGGGGTTCTTGAAGCTTTCTTT. Translating gives CASSFTGVLEAFF.

The genes are TRBV27 and TRBJ1-2; 7 bases agree with TRBD1. There are 14 residues in the CDR3. Germline V gives CDR1 MNHEY, CDR2 SMNVEV (reference sequence). J gave up 1 base and V 5 bases, and 4 bases lay outside the gene matches. The CDR3 DNA reads as TGTGCCAGCAGTCCCCAGGGGGGTAACTATGGCTACACCTTC. The encoded protein is CASSPQGGNYGYTF.

The chain is built from TRBV5-1 and TRBJ1-1; no clear D gene. V gave up 0 bases and J gave up 7 bases, with 10 bases separating them. CDR3 length: 13 amino acids. Germline V gene sequence: CDR1 SGHRS, CDR2 YFSETQ. The CDR3, as DNA: TGCGCCAGCAGCTTGGCCGCCGTCAGTGAAGCTTTCTTT. It translates to CASSLAAVSEAFF.

This chain links TRBV6-5 with TRBJ2-7; D call uncertain. Looked up from germline, CDR1 is MNHEY and CDR2 is SVGAGI. There are 13 residues in the CDR3. The V end was cut by 7 bases, the J end by 0 bases, with 10 bases between. This chain's CDR3 is CASNRPGSYEQYF. The CDR3, as DNA: TGTGCCAGCAACCGACCAGGCTCCTACGAGCAGTACTTC.

The V call is TRBV7-6, the J call TRBJ2-7; tentatively, D is TRBD1 (5 bases). Deletions cut 1 base from V and 0 bases from J, with 10 bases between. Germline lookup yields CDR1 SGHVS and CDR2 FNYEAQ. The length of the CDR3 is 15 residues. The chain's CDR3 is CASSLGQGRSYEQYF. The CDR3 DNA follows: TGTGCCAGCAGCTTAGGGCAGGGCCGCTCCTACGAGCAGTACTTC.

The chain recombines TRBV5-1 with TRBJ2-1; TRBD2 matches 13 bases. The CDR3 has 16 residues. Germline values: CDR1 SGHRS, CDR2 YFSETQ. The ends lost 4 bases at V and 2 bases at J; junction bases unmatched: 3. CDR3: CASSLGLAGTYNEQFF. The DNA of the CDR3 is TGCGCCAGCAGCCTGGGACTAGCGGGGACCTACAATGAGCAGTTCTTC.

The J gene is TRBJ2-7, the V gene TRBV6-5; the match to TRBD1 covers 9 bases. Per the germline V gene, CDR1 is MNHEY and CDR2 is SVGAGI. The CDR3 totals 14 residues. V dropped 4 bases and J dropped 5; count of bases not matched to a gene: 6. CDR3 residues: CASSSGTGSHEQYF. In DNA form, the CDR3 reads TGTGCCAGCAGTTCTGGGACAGGGAGCCACGAGCAGTACTTC.

The chain employs TRBV28 and TRBJ2-6, with D possibly being TRBD1 (6 bases). The CDR3 covers 17 residues. CDR1 and CDR2 from the germline V gene are MDHEN and SYDVKM. Trimming shortened V by 7 bases and J by 0 bases, and 16 bases separated the two germline ends. The CDR3: CASITDRQFSGANVLTF. The CDR3 nucleotides are TGTGCCAGCATTACGGACAGACAGTTCTCTGGGGCCAACGTCCTGACTTTC. Together with reference TRBV28 and TRBJ2-6, the CDR3 gives the full variable domain: DVKVTQSSRYLVKRTGEKVFLECVQDMDHENMFWYRQDPGLGLRLIYFSYDVKMKEKGDIPEGYSVSREKKERFSLILESASTNQTSMYLCASITDRQFSGANVLTFGAGSRLTVL.